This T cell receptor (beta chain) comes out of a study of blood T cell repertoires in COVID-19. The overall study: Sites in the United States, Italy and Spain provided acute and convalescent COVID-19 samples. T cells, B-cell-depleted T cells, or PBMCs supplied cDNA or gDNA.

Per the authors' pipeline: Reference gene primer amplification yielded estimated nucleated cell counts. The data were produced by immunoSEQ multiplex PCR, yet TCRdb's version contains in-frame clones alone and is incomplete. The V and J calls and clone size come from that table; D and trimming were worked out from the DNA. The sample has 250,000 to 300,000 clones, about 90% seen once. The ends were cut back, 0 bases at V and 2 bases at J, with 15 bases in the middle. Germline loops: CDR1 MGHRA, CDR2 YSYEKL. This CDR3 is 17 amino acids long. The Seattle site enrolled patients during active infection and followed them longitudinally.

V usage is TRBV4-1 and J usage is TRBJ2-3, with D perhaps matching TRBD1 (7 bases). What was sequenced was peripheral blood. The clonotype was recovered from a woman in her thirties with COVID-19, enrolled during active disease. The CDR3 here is CASSQDGGTEFTDTQYF. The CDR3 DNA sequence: TGCGCCAGCAGCCAAGATGGGGGGACAGAATTCACAGATACGCAGTATTTT.